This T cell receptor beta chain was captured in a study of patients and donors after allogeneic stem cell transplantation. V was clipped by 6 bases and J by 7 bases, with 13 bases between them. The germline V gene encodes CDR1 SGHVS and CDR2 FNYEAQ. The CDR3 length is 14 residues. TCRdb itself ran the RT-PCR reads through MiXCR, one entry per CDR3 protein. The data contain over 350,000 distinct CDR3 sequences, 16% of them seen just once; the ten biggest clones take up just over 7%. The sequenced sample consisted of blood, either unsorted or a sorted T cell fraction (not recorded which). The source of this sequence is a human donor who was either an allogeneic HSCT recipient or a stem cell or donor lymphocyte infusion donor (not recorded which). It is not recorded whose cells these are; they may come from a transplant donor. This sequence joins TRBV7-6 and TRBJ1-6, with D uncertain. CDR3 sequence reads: CASSRTELNSPLHF. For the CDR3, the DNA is TGTGCCAGCAGTCGAACAGAGTTAAATTCACCCCTCCACTTT.